The TCR beta chain under discussion was sequenced for a study of T cells in Graves' hyperthyroidism and ophthalmopathy. CDR1 is MNHNS and CDR2 is SASEGT in the germline V gene. The CDR3 is 16 residues long. The V segment lost 5 bases and the J segment 4 bases; nucleotides outside the gene matches: 8. RNA transcripts were the template for amplifying TCR beta CDR3 regions. The primer set for the first-round RT-PCR of the TCR CDR3 was HTBI. TCRdb reprocessed the multiplex PCR reads via MiXCR and lists one record per CDR3 protein. Among about 270,000 distinct CDR3 sequences listed, 22% were seen once. Sequencing input: blood. This TCR derives from a man aged 30 to 45 with Graves' ophthalmopathy. The genes are TRBV6-1 and TRBJ2-7, with TRBD2 matching 13 bases. DNA of the CDR3: TGTGCCAGCAGTAAAATACTAGCGGGAGGGCCTTACGAGCAGTACTTC. Its translation: CASSKILAGGPYEQYF.